Included here is one T cell receptor beta chain sequence, with context. Antigen unknown. This sample was included in a study of regulatory dendritic cells for organ transplantation. Study observations and caveats: Regulatory dendritic cells appeared to expand memory CD8+ clones less than mature ones.

Libraries were prepared by immunoSEQ multiplex PCR; TCRdb keeps only in-frame clonotypes and omits some of them. Among about 34,000 clones listed, about 89% were seen once. The receptor was isolated from a human donor in good health. Sequencing input: naive CD4+ T cells from blood. This sample's subset: CD45RA+ naive T cells.

CDR3 sequence: CASSPEGGPSQSSYNEQFF. In DNA form, the CDR3 reads TGCGCCAGCAGCCCGGAGGGAGGGCCCTCTCAGAGCTCCTACAATGAGCAGTTCTTC. V usage is TRBV5-1 and J usage is TRBJ2-1, with 7 bases that match TRBD2. The V and J ends lost 4 bases and 0 bases, in that order; junction bases with no gene match: 16. CDR3 length equals 19 residues. Looked up from germline, CDR1 is SGHRS and CDR2 is YFSETQ.